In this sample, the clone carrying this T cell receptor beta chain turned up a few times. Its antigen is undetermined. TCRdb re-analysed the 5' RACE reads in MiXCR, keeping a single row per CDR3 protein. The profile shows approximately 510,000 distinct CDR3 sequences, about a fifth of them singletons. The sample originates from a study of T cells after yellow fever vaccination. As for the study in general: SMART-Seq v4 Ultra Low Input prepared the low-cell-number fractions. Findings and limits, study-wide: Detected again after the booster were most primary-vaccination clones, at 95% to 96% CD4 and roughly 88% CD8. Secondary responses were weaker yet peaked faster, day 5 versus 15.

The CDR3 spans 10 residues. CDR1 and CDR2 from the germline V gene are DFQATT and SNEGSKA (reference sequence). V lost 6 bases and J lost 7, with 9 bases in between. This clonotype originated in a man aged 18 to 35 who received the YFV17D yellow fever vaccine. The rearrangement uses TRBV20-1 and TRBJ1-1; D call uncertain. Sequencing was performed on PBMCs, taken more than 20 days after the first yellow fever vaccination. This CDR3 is CSAPRFEAFF. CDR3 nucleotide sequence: TGCAGTGCCCCCAGGTTTGAAGCTTTCTTT.